These 24 T cell receptor beta chains were all obtained from the same sample, sequenced in a study of beta chain features in type 1 diabetes. Study results and limitations: All four CD4+ subsets from Type 1 diabetes patients carried moderately but significantly shorter TCRB CDR3s.

TCRB transcripts that were expressed got sequenced, as all of the isolated RNA had been reverse transcribed. TCRdb's table, derived via immunoSEQ multiplex PCR, lists solely in-frame clones and lacks some. This table has 250,000 to 300,000 clones, about 13% appearing once. These receptors have no identified antigens. Sequencing used naive CD4+ T cells from blood. The origin of the receptors is a man aged 25-45 years with type 1 diabetes.

V is TRBV5-6 and J is TRBJ1-1, with D maybe TRBD1 (6 bases). CDR1 SGHDT and CDR2 YYEEEE come from the germline V gene. The CDR3 totals 14 residues. V lost 2 bases and J 5 bases, leaving 13 bases between the germline ends. CDR3: CASSLQGIWTEAFF. The CDR3 coding sequence is TGTGCCAGCAGCTTACAGGGAATTTGGACTGAAGCTTTCTTT.

This clone was recorded a few times. The chain carries TRBV5-6 and TRBJ2-6; no clear D gene. The CDR3 totals 15 residues. V was pared by 1 base and J by 0 bases, with 5 bases between. The germline V gene encodes CDR1 SGHDT and CDR2 YYEEEE. CDR3 sequence (DNA): TGTGCCAGCAGCTTGTCAGGCTCTGGGGCCAACGTCCTGACTTTC. Its protein product is CASSLSGSGANVLTF.

The chain has TRBV7-7 and TRBJ2-5; TRBD1 matches 7 bases. This CDR3 is built from 13 residues. J gave up 2 bases and V 3 bases, and 0 bases lay outside the gene matches. Germline V CDR1 and CDR2: SSHAT, FNYEAQ (reference sequence). CDR3 nucleotides: TGTGCCAGCAGCTTGGGACAGCAAGAGACCCAGTACTTC. This codes for CASSLGQQETQYF.

This clone has only a few counts. The J gene is TRBJ1-3, the V gene TRBV23-1; D may be TRBD1 (6 bases). TRBV23-1 is flagged as an ORF with uncertain function. V was clipped by 0 bases and J by 7 bases, with 10 bases between them. The CDR3 runs 14 residues. CDR3 bases: TGCGCCAGCAGTCAATCCTGGGGGCCGAACACCATATATTTT. Protein sequence: CASSQSWGPNTIYF.

In regard to this clone: Different DNA sequences within this sample yield the same CDR3. This chain joins TRBV5-1 and TRBJ2-7; 13 nucleotides match TRBD2. The CDR3 loop spans 15 amino acids. Germline V lookup: CDR1 SGHRS, CDR2 YFSETQ. V shed 0 bases, J shed 3 bases, and the junction held 0 bases outside the gene matches. The CDR3 here is CASSLGTSGSYEQYF. The CDR3, as DNA: TGCGCCAGCAGCTTGGGGACTAGCGGGAGCTACGAGCAGTACTTC. The full variable domain, rest sourced from reference TRBV5-1 and TRBJ2-7, is KAGVTQTPRYLIKTRGQQVTLSCSPISGHRSVSWYQQTPGQGLQFLFEYFSETQRNKGNFPGRFSGRQFSNSRSEMNVSTLELGDSALYLCASSLGTSGSYEQYFGPGTRLTVT.

In this sample, this clone turned up a few times. V and J are TRBV7-9 and TRBJ2-2; TRBD2 agrees at 11 bases. The CDR3 sequence is 15 residues long. The J segment lost 7 bases and the V segment lost 7 bases, leaving 8 bases of the junction unmatched. Germline-derived CDR1 and CDR2 are SEHNR and FQNEAQ (reference sequence). The CDR3 spells CASTWLAGGNGELFF. The DNA of the CDR3 is TGTGCCAGCACGTGGCTAGCGGGAGGCAACGGGGAGCTGTTTTTT. Full variable domain (rest looked up from reference TRBV7-9 and TRBJ2-2): DTGVSQNPRHKITKRGQNVTFRCDPISEHNRLYWYRQTLGQGPEFLTYFQNEAQLEKSRLLSDRFSAERPKGSFSTLEIQRTEQGDSAMYLCASTWLAGGNGELFFGEGSRLTVL.

A few counts support this clone. The same CDR3 arises from other DNA sequences in this sample as well. This chain uses TRBV27 with TRBJ2-7; D is perhaps TRBD2 (6 bases). CDR1 is MNHEY and CDR2 is SMNVEV in the germline V gene (reference sequence). This CDR3 has 13 residues. V lost 3 bases and J lost 2, with 8 bases in between. CDR3 in DNA: TGTGCCAGCAGTTTGGGACTGCCCTACGAGCAGTACTTC. Translated: CASSLGLPYEQYF.

The V call is TRBV14, the J call TRBJ1-3; TRBD1 matches 8 bases. V was clipped by 2 bases and J by 4 bases; unmatched bases: 7. CDR1 SGHDN and CDR2 FVKESK come from the germline V gene. CDR3 size: 16 residues. CDR3 bases: TGTGCCAGCAGCCAAACTGGGACAGGAGCGGGAAACACCATATATTTT. This sequence encodes CASSQTGTGAGNTIYF. The full variable domain, in which reference TRBV14 and TRBJ1-3 provide the parts outside the CDR3, is EAGVTQFPSHSVIEKGQTVTLRCDPISGHDNLYWYRRVMGKEIKFLLHFVKESKQDESGMPNNRFLAERTGGTYSTLKVQPAELEDSGVYFCASSQTGTGAGNTIYFGEGSWLTVV.

The chain has TRBV6-1 and TRBJ1-5; 7 bases map to TRBD1. V lost 3 bases, J lost 3 bases, and 5 bases stayed unmatched. Germline CDR1 MNHNS, CDR2 SASEGT. This CDR3 contains 15 residues. CDR3 sequence (DNA): TGTGCCAGCAGTGAGCTGACAGGGCTCAATCAGCCCCAGCATTTT. The encoded protein is CASSELTGLNQPQHF.

This clone was detected a few times. The CDR3 spells CASSRLPSGSETQYF. CDR3 bases: TGTGCCAGCAGCCGTTTGCCTAGCGGGAGTGAGACCCAGTACTTC. The chain employs TRBV28 and TRBJ2-5; 10 nucleotides agree with TRBD2. Germline loops: CDR1 MDHEN, CDR2 SYDVKM. The CDR3 length is 15 residues. With V trimmed by 6 bases and J by 5 bases, 9 bases remained unmatched. Full variable domain (missing parts from reference TRBV28 and TRBJ2-5): DVKVTQSSRYLVKRTGEKVFLECVQDMDHENMFWYRQDPGLGLRLIYFSYDVKMKEKGDIPEGYSVSREKKERFSLILESASTNQTSMYLCASSRLPSGSETQYFGPGTRLLVL.

The CDR3, as DNA: TGTGCCTGGAGCGGGACAGGAGGGGAGCCCCAGCATTTT. Translation gives CAWSGTGGEPQHF. The gene calls are TRBV30 and TRBJ1-5; TRBD1 agrees at 8 bases. Unmatched junction bases numbered 6, after V lost 3 bases and J lost 8 bases. The CDR3 has 13 residues. The germline CDR1 and CDR2 sequences are GTSNPN and SVGIG (reference sequence).

This clone has a handful of counts. The chain links TRBV29-1 to TRBJ2-5; TRBD2 agrees at 8 bases. CDR3 size: 15 residues. CDR1 SQVTM and CDR2 ANQGSEA come from the germline V gene. J was trimmed by 1 base and V by 6 bases; bases with no gene match: 10. The CDR3 region has the DNA TGCAGCGTCAGTGAGCCGGGACTAGGCCAAGAGACCCAGTACTTC. Amino acid sequence: CSVSEPGLGQETQYF.

V is TRBV4-1 and J is TRBJ2-5; 9 bases agree with TRBD2. Germline CDR1 is MGHRA and CDR2 is YSYEKL. This CDR3 is built from 18 residues. V shed 1 base and J 5 bases; nucleotides not matched to a gene: 14. CDR3 bases: TGCGCCAGCAGCCAAGTGGTGCGGCCTAGCGGGATTGGGGAGACCCAGTACTTC. Its translation is CASSQVVRPSGIGETQYF.

This clone was seen a handful of times. This chain links TRBV5-1 with TRBJ2-6; a possible D gene is TRBD1 (6 bases). Germline CDR1 and CDR2: SGHRS and YFSETQ. Trimming took off 4 bases at V and 0 bases at J, with 8 bases between the two ends. There are 15 residues in the CDR3. The chain's CDR3 is CASSQGNSGANVLTF. CDR3 in DNA: TGCGCCAGCAGCCAGGGGAACTCTGGGGCCAACGTCCTGACTTTC. Full variable domain (remainder filled in from reference TRBV5-1 and TRBJ2-6): KAGVTQTPRYLIKTRGQQVTLSCSPISGHRSVSWYQQTPGQGLQFLFEYFSETQRNKGNFPGRFSGRQFSNSRSEMNVSTLELGDSALYLCASSQGNSGANVLTFGAGSRLTVL.

The chain employs TRBV7-9 and TRBJ2-1, with 7 bases lining up with TRBD2. V was pared by 5 bases and J by 0 bases, with 13 bases of the junction left unmatched. This CDR3 comprises 18 residues. Germline CDR1 SEHNR, CDR2 FQNEAQ (reference sequence). The CDR3 loop is CASSALAVGGSSYNEQFF. In nucleotides, the CDR3 is TGTGCCAGCAGCGCCCTTGCAGTCGGGGGGAGCTCCTACAATGAGCAGTTCTTC.

This clone has a handful of counts. The V call is TRBV11-2, the J call TRBJ2-7; D not certain. The V gene lost 4 bases and the J gene lost 0 bases, with 16 bases spanning the gap. CDR3 length: 16 amino acids. Germline lookup yields CDR1 SGHAT and CDR2 FQNNGV. DNA of the CDR3: TGTGCCAGCAGCTCAATCTCACCCGGGTCCTCCTACGAGCAGTACTTC. It codes for CASSSISPGSSYEQYF.

Only a few counts were recorded for this clone. The chain has TRBV5-1 and TRBJ1-1, with TRBD1 identical over 12 bases. The CDR3 has 17 residues. The V segment lost 0 bases and the J segment 0 bases; nucleotides outside the gene matches: 3. Per the germline V gene, CDR1 is SGHRS and CDR2 is YFSETQ. The CDR3 is CASSLDGTGGMNTEAFF. As DNA, the CDR3 is TGCGCCAGCAGCTTGGATGGGACAGGGGGCATGAACACTGAAGCTTTCTTT.

The sample holds a few counts of this clone. The J gene is TRBJ2-7, the V gene TRBV30; D possibly corresponds to TRBD1 (6 bases). Trimming took off 4 bases at V and 6 bases at J, with 16 bases between the two ends. The CDR3 is 13 amino acids. Germline V gene data show CDR1 as GTSNPN and CDR2 as SVGIG (reference sequence). CDR3 nucleotide sequence: TGTGCCTGGAACACAGGGCAAACGACCGAGCAGTACTTC. Translation gives CAWNTGQTTEQYF.

Of note for this clone: A junction boundary mismatches the germline segment, possibly from a read error. The chain joins TRBV4-2 to TRBJ2-1, with TRBD1 matching 9 bases. This CDR3 is built from 16 residues. CDR1 and CDR2 (germline): LGHNA, YNFKEQ. Here the CDR3 DNA reads TGTGCCAGCAGCCAAGACCCGGGACAGGGCTACGATGAGCAGTTCTTC. As protein: CASSQDPGQGYDEQFF.

V is TRBV29-1 and J is TRBJ1-1; no firm D call. CDR3 length equals 12 residues. With 6 bases removed from V and 3 bases from J, the gap between germline ends came to 11 bases. Germline V gene sequence: CDR1 SQVTM, CDR2 ANQGSEA. The CDR3 region has the DNA TGCAGCGTAGCAGGAGGCGACACTGAAGCTTTCTTT. It yields the protein CSVAGGDTEAFF.

This clone was counted at least ten times. The gene calls are TRBV4-3 and TRBJ2-4; D may be TRBD1 (6 bases). Germline CDR1 reads LGHNA; CDR2 reads YSLEER. There are 13 residues in the CDR3. V was cut by 4 bases and J by 13 bases, with 17 bases left in between. The chain's CDR3 is CASSRTRDNKQYF. The CDR3 DNA sequence: TGCGCCAGCAGCCGGACCCGGGACAATAAACAGTACTTC.

In DNA, the CDR3 is TGTGCCAGCAGCTTCTATCGGGGTTCCTACGAGCAGTACTTC. Translated, it gives CASSFYRGSYEQYF. This sequence joins TRBV7-9 and TRBJ2-7, with a weak D call TRBD2 (5 bases). This CDR3 is 14 amino acids long. The V gene's germline CDR1 is SEHNR and CDR2 FQNEAQ (reference sequence). With 3 bases removed from V and 1 base from J, the gap between germline ends came to 10 bases.

This chain joins TRBV30 and TRBJ2-7, with 9 bases that match TRBD2. Germline V CDR1 and CDR2: GTSNPN, SVGIG (reference sequence). V lost 4 bases, J lost 5 bases, and 9 bases stayed unmatched. The CDR3 is made up of 14 amino acids. CDR3 residues: CAWNEGRLADEQYF. The CDR3 nucleotides are TGTGCCTGGAATGAGGGGAGACTAGCGGACGAGCAGTACTTC. The variable domain in full, with the rest retrieved from reference TRBV30 and TRBJ2-7, is SQTIHQWPATLVQPVGSPLSLECTVEGTSNPNLYWYRQAAGRGLQLLFYSVGIGQISSEVPQNLSASRPQDRQFILSSKKLLLSDSGFYLCAWNEGRLADEQYFGPGTRLTVT.

This clone was seen a few times. The V gene is TRBV20-1, the J gene TRBJ2-5; D is uncertain. V gave up 5 bases and J gave up 7 bases, with 8 bases separating them. CDR3 length: 10 amino acids. Germline V gives CDR1 DFQATT, CDR2 SNEGSKA (reference sequence). CDR3 in DNA: TGCAGTGCTCCCCGCGGGACCCAGTACTTC. Translated, it gives CSAPRGTQYF.